The text below deals with one T cell receptor beta chain. The data were produced by immunoSEQ multiplex PCR, yet TCRdb's version contains in-frame clones alone and is incomplete. This sample has 250,000 to 400,000 clones, with roughly 88% found just once. Trimming took 4 bases from V and 9 from J, leaving 13 bases between them. Looked up from germline, CDR1 is SGHAT and CDR2 is FQNNGV. CDR3 length equals 13 residues. These data belong to a study of blood T cell repertoires in COVID-19. Across the whole study: Donors in the United States, Italy and Spain gave samples during acute or convalescent COVID-19.

The sample taken for sequencing was peripheral blood. The TCR originated in a woman between 25 and 40 years old with COVID-19, enrolled during active disease. The genes are TRBV11-2 and TRBJ2-1; D gene uncertain. For the CDR3, the DNA is TGTGCCAGCAGCTCTTTAATTAGCAGTGAGCAGTTCTTC. Encoded protein: CASSSLISSEQFF.